The present T cell receptor (beta chain) was sequenced within a study of T cells in Graves' hyperthyroidism and ophthalmopathy. Amplification targeted TCR beta CDR3 regions from RNA transcripts. A first-round RT-PCR of the TCR CDR3 used the HTBI primer set. TCRdb passed the multiplex PCR reads through MiXCR, listing each CDR3 protein once. The data hold hundreds of thousands of distinct CDR3 sequences, with over 10% observed a single time. The germline V gene encodes CDR1 MNHEY and CDR2 SVGAGI. V was clipped by 0 bases and J by 7 bases; unmatched bases: 4. The CDR3 has 15 residues. The gene calls are TRBV6-5 and TRBJ2-2; 8 bases agree with TRBD1. The sequenced sample was blood. This TCR was sampled from a woman younger than 35 with Graves' hyperthyroidism. CDR3 sequence reads: CASSYSAGGHGELFF. Written as DNA, the CDR3 is TGTGCCAGCAGTTACTCGGCAGGGGGCCACGGGGAGCTGTTTTTT.